The 23 T cell receptor beta chains below all came from one sample that was sequenced in a study of early T cells in non-severe SARS-CoV-2 infection. From the 5' RACE reads, TCRdb called clonotypes with MiXCR, one entry per CDR3 protein. This table has about 80,000 distinct CDR3 sequences, roughly an eighth appearing once. Sequences were derived from whole blood, sampled at baseline. The receptors were sampled from an adult who was a healthcare worker with PCR-confirmed SARS-CoV-2 infection or an uninfected control (not recorded which). The donor label of this sample is uncertain.

This clonotype was seen a handful of times. This rearrangement joins TRBV18 to TRBJ1-1; D possibly corresponds to TRBD1 (5 bases). The CDR3 length is 12 residues. With 5 bases removed from V and 4 bases from J, the gap between germline ends came to 8 bases. The germline CDR1 and CDR2 sequences are KGHSH and LQKENI. DNA of the CDR3: TGTGCCAGCTCAGGGGGAGGCACTGAAGCTTTCTTT. It specifies CASSGGGTEAFF.

This clonotype was recorded at least ten times. This chain uses TRBV9 with TRBJ1-6, with 7 positions matching TRBD1. The CDR3 runs to 14 residues. Germline V gene lookup returns CDR1 SGDLS and CDR2 YYNGEE. The trim removed 4 bases at V and 7 bases at J, leaving 5 bases unmatched. CDR3 residues: CASSPGQRNSPLHF. The CDR3 DNA follows: TGTGCCAGCAGCCCGGGACAGAGAAATTCACCCCTCCACTTT.

This clonotype was found a few times. The chain carries TRBV9 and TRBJ2-1; a possible D gene is TRBD2 (6 bases). The CDR3 is made up of 14 amino acids. Germline-derived CDR1 and CDR2 are SGDLS and YYNGEE. Trimming pared 0 bases from V and 10 bases from J, leaving 14 bases between. The CDR3 DNA is TGTGCCAGCAGCGTAGACGCGGGGCCAGGGGAGCAGTTCTTC. It translates to CASSVDAGPGEQFF.

This chain uses TRBV5-1 with TRBJ1-5; the match to TRBD1 covers 7 bases. Germline V gene data show CDR1 as SGHRS and CDR2 as YFSETQ. The CDR3 is 14 amino acids. J was trimmed by 4 bases and V by 5 bases; bases with no gene match: 6. The DNA of the CDR3 is TGCGCCAGCAGGCCCGACAGGGAGAATCAGCCCCAGCATTTT. Its protein is CASRPDRENQPQHF.

The chain recombines TRBV7-2 with TRBJ1-2; 8 bases fit TRBD1. This CDR3 region has 13 residues. Per germline, CDR1 SGHTA and CDR2 FQGNSA. V dropped 1 base and J dropped 8; count of bases not matched to a gene: 3. The CDR3 region is CASSLDTGGGYTF. The CDR3 region has the DNA TGTGCCAGCAGCTTAGACACAGGGGGAGGCTACACCTTC.

This clonotype was seen ten or more times. Here the CDR3 DNA reads TGTGCCAGCCGACCGGGACGGCACTATGGCTACACCTTC. Translation gives CASRPGRHYGYTF. J is TRBJ1-2 and V is TRBV28; TRBD1 is a possible D gene (5 bases). V was shortened by 8 bases and J by 3 bases, with 13 bases between the two germline ends. The germline gives CDR1 MDHEN, CDR2 SYDVKM. The CDR3 is 13 amino acids.

This clonotype turned up a few times. The chain carries TRBV12-5 and TRBJ2-3; no clear D gene. V was cut by 0 bases and J by 4 bases, with 5 bases left in between. CDR3 length equals 13 residues. Germline V lookup: CDR1 LGHNT, CDR2 FRNRAP. CDR3 loop: CASGLVTADTQYF. In nucleotides, the CDR3 is TGTGCTAGTGGTTTGGTAACGGCAGATACGCAGTATTTT.

The rearrangement links TRBV27 to TRBJ2-1; D ambiguous. This CDR3 has 13 residues. Per the germline V gene, CDR1 is MNHEY and CDR2 is SMNVEV (reference sequence). Trimming pared 0 bases from V and 5 bases from J, leaving 5 bases between. CDR3 coding DNA: TGTGCCAGCAGTTTATCTTCACACAATGAGCAGTTCTTC. Its protein product is CASSLSSHNEQFF.

This clonotype was observed many times. The CDR3 DNA is TGCAGTGCCCACTCGGCAGGCGCCCCAAGGGGGGCCTATTCACCCCTCCACTTT. Translating it yields CSAHSAGAPRGAYSPLHF. The chain uses TRBV20-1 and TRBJ1-6; maybe TRBD1 (6 bases). The ends were cut back, 6 bases at V and 8 bases at J, with 29 bases in the middle. There are 18 residues in the CDR3. From germline, CDR1 is DFQATT and CDR2 SNEGSKA (reference sequence).

The chain recombines TRBV20-1 with TRBJ2-1; 7 bases agree with TRBD2. The junction had 5 bases not matched to a gene; V was cut back by 4 bases and J by 2 bases. Germline CDR1 DFQATT, CDR2 SNEGSKA (reference sequence). The length of the CDR3 is 14 residues. The DNA for the CDR3 is TGCAGTGCTAAGCTGGCGGGAGCCTACAATGAGCAGTTCTTC. This encodes CSAKLAGAYNEQFF.

This clonotype appeared a few times. The rearrangement joins TRBV6-1 to TRBJ1-5; D unclear. Per germline, CDR1 MNHNS and CDR2 SASEGT. This CDR3 has 14 residues. Trimming cost V 9 bases and J 1 base, with 13 bases left between them. The CDR3 is CASISFPSNQPQHF. Written as DNA, the CDR3 is TGTGCCAGTATTTCCTTCCCAAGCAATCAGCCCCAGCATTTT.

The CDR3 region is CAISVNGNNEQFF. CDR3 in DNA: TGTGCCATCAGTGTGAATGGGAACAATGAGCAGTTCTTC. The rearrangement joins TRBV10-3 to TRBJ2-1; no reliable D call. The CDR3 has 13 amino acids. CDR1 and CDR2 from the germline V gene are ENHRY and SYGVKD. Trimming took off 4 bases at V and 5 bases at J, with 9 bases between the two ends.

This clonotype was counted a few times. The rearrangement uses TRBV29-1 and TRBJ2-5; the D call may be TRBD1 or TRBD2 (5 bases each). Germline V gives CDR1 SQVTM, CDR2 ANQGSEA. This CDR3 contains 14 residues. V was shortened by 6 bases and J by 2 bases, with 16 bases between the two germline ends. CDR3 nucleotide sequence: TGCAGCGTGGTGCAGGGAGAGCCTCAAGAGACCCAGTACTTC. This gives the protein CSVVQGEPQETQYF.

This rearrangement joins TRBV7-2 to TRBJ1-1; D gene uncertain. The CDR3 covers 13 residues. V was trimmed by 5 bases and J by 5 bases, leaving 12 bases between them. Germline V gene data show CDR1 as SGHTA and CDR2 as FQGNSA. CDR3 sequence (DNA): TGTGCCAGCAGCCCTGGTGTCGGAACTGAAGCTTTCTTT. Protein: CASSPGVGTEAFF.

The chain employs TRBV7-6 and TRBJ2-3; a possible D gene is TRBD2 (5 bases). V lost 3 bases to trimming and J lost 4 bases, with 8 bases between them. Germline CDR1 reads SGHVS; CDR2 reads FNYEAQ. The CDR3 contains 13 residues. DNA for the CDR3: TGTGCCAGCAGCTTTCAGGAGGCAGATACGCAGTATTTT. Translation gives CASSFQEADTQYF.

There are many counts of this clonotype. The chain carries TRBV20-1 and TRBJ2-7, with 8 bases identical to TRBD2. Trimming at V came to 1 base and at J to 1 base, leaving 3 bases not matched to a gene. The CDR3 consists of 14 residues. The germline V gene encodes CDR1 DFQATT and CDR2 SNEGSKA (reference sequence). CDR3 sequence reads: CSARGLAGSYEQYF. CDR3 DNA: TGCAGTGCTAGAGGGCTAGCGGGTTCCTACGAGCAGTACTTC.

In this sample, this clonotype turned up a few times. The genes are TRBV29-1 and TRBJ2-7; 7 bases are a match to TRBD2. From germline, CDR1 is SQVTM and CDR2 ANQGSEA. Unmatched junction bases numbered 9, after V lost 8 bases and J lost 5 bases. CDR3 length: 12 amino acids. As DNA, the CDR3 is TGCAGCTGGATGGGAGGGTTTGACGAGCAGTACTTC. Translating it yields CSWMGGFDEQYF.

This clonotype was observed a handful of times. The chain couples TRBV6-6 to TRBJ1-4; maybe TRBD1 (5 bases). The CDR3 length is 12 residues. V was clipped by 7 bases and J by 6 bases, with 9 bases between them. The germline CDR1 and CDR2 sequences are MNHNY and SVGAGI (reference sequence). CDR3 protein: CASNRGHEKLFF. The CDR3 nucleotides are TGTGCCAGCAATAGGGGCCATGAAAAACTGTTTTTT.

This chain joins TRBV11-3 and TRBJ2-3; D is uncertain. This CDR3 has 15 amino acids. Germline V gene sequence: CDR1 SGHNT, CDR2 YENEEA. Trimming stripped 4 bases from V and 1 base from J, with 12 bases between. CDR3 residues: CASSSRLTRTDTQYF. CDR3 nucleotides: TGTGCCAGCAGCTCCCGACTTACCCGCACAGATACGCAGTATTTT.

Only a few counts were recorded for this clonotype. The chain couples TRBV12-3 or TRBV12-4 to TRBJ2-4, with a weak D call TRBD2 (5 bases). This CDR3 comprises 15 residues. Trimming pared 3 bases from V and 8 bases from J, leaving 17 bases between. CDR3: CASSFGSVGEDIQYF. The CDR3, as DNA: TGTGCCAGCAGTTTTGGGTCGGTGGGAGAGGACATTCAGTACTTC.

There are a few counts of this clonotype. The chain carries TRBV30 and TRBJ2-7, with D tentatively TRBD2 (6 bases). Per germline, CDR1 GTSNPN and CDR2 SVGIG (reference sequence). This CDR3 spans 13 amino acids. With 1 base removed from V and 2 bases from J, the gap between germline ends came to 9 bases. In nucleotides, the CDR3 is TGTGCCTGGAGTGGGGGACTTACCTACGAGCAGTACTTC. It specifies CAWSGGLTYEQYF.

The V and J genes are TRBV29-1 and TRBJ1-1; TRBD1 aligns across 7 bases. V shed 4 bases and J 1 base; nucleotides not matched to a gene: 3. CDR3 length equals 13 residues. Germline V CDR1 and CDR2: SQVTM, ANQGSEA. CDR3 sequence (DNA): TGCAGCGTTGTACAGGGGACGAACACTGAAGCTTTCTTT. Its translation: CSVVQGTNTEAFF.

Many counts were recorded for this clonotype. CDR3: CASSQVPGTGMNTEAFF. CDR3 nucleotides: TGTGCCAGCAGCCAAGTCCCCGGGACAGGGATGAACACTGAAGCTTTCTTT. The chain combines TRBV4-2 with TRBJ1-1, with 9 nucleotides matching TRBD1. Germline loops: CDR1 LGHNA, CDR2 YNFKEQ. CDR3 length: 17 amino acids. V lost 1 base to trimming and J lost 0 bases; unmatched junction nucleotides: 6.